The entry below gives a single T cell receptor beta chain sequence along with its context. The antigen is not known. The sample comes from a study of CD8+ T cells in alopecia areata. Specified treatment: oral pan-JAK inhibitor, 5-10 mg twice daily. In each case, RNA was isolated and then reverse transcribed into cDNA as the sequencing template. Produced via immunoSEQ multiplex PCR; TCRdb's table is partial and in-frame only. Seen here are approximately 210,000 clones, roughly 66% observed once, and the top ten hold about 1.2%. This CDR3 is 12 amino acids long. Trimming cost V 6 bases and J 6 bases, with 11 bases left between them. CDR1 is MNHEY and CDR2 is SMNVEV in the germline V gene (reference sequence). Study findings and constraints: Possibly as an HLA-related effect, TCR sharing across patients appeared less clear than in mice.

Source: CD4+ T cells sorted from blood, taken at week 44, from a patient treated with tofacitinib. The chain employs TRBV27 and TRBJ1-1; a possible D gene is TRBD1 (5 bases). The sequence came from a human donor with alopecia areata. CDR3 DNA: TGTGCCAGCAGAAGTGGGGGGGCTGAAGCTTTCTTT. Translated: CASRSGGAEAFF.